This T cell receptor (beta chain) was retrieved from a study of T cells in Graves' hyperthyroidism and ophthalmopathy (dated by TCRdb to the late 2010s). Study-level background: Peripheral blood was sampled at the time of initial diagnosis, prior to any treatment. The roughly 91 discovery patients were randomly divided into training and test sets at a 7:3 ratio. After sampling, hyperthyroidism patients received methimazole starting at 30 mg daily, and ophthalmopathy patients received high-dose intravenous methylprednisolone. To identify TCR V-J signatures that set the groups apart, the researchers used a discovery cohort of about a hundred patients, made up of under 45 with Graves' ophthalmopathy and 57 with stable Graves' hyperthyroidism. The paper reports TCR Vbeta CDR3 sequencing of approximately 130 peripheral blood samples: some 44 ophthalmopathy, over 70 hyperthyroidism and around 17 progressor patients. In addition, the study compared T-cell repertoires in thyroid tissue and in blood from six Graves' hyperthyroidism patients. Prospective prediction of ophthalmopathy was tested in an independent validation cohort of under 20 hyperthyroidism patients and 17 patients who later progressed to ophthalmopathy. Here is what the overall study found, with its caveats: Ophthalmopathy was separated from stable hyperthyroidism by a 13 V-J signature model, with 87.88% sensitivity and approximately 84% specificity obtained in cross-validation and 80%/75% obtained in testing. In validation, the model predicted progression to ophthalmopathy with over 60% sensitivity and approximately 74% specificity, a median of about 6.7 months before onset. Most expanded thyroid clonotypes (frequency above 0.001) were also detected in blood, suggesting blood repertoires may reflect thyroid immune responses. No statistical method was used to set the sample size in advance, and investigators knew the group allocation.

TCR beta CDR3 regions were amplified from RNA transcripts. The TCR CDR3 was subjected to a first round of RT-PCR using the HTBI primer set and the Qiagen OneStep RT-PCR kit. A second multiplex PCR round built the libraries, followed by size selection and purification. The libraries were sequenced on an Illumina HiSeq2000 using paired-end 100 bp reads. For the original study's pipeline: SOAPnuke was used to process the raw data, throwing out any read that contained adapters or uncalled bases, had a mean Phred below 15, or lacked an exact constant-primer or identifier match. High-quality paired reads were merged using COPE v1.2.5, and each unique nucleotide sequence was defined as a clonotype. Clonotypes were aligned to IMGT TRBV, TRBD and TRBJ reference segments using MiTCR v1.1. The analysis included only V-J combinations with a frequency above 0.0001, which together covered 99% to 99.2% of the repertoires. The TCS score was defined as the ratio of F50 (clonal expansion) to E x V (chaos), calculated using BLOSUM62-based TCRdist between CDR3 peptides within each V-J. Welch's t-statistics and random forest reduced around 550 V-J features to 13, which were used in a naive Bayes classifier (R e1071). In-frame beta chains were kept once TCRdb had trimmed the public reads at Q25 with fastp and called clones with MiXCR. When rows share a CDR3 protein, they turn into one entry using the most common DNA and genes. The V and J calls come from TCRdb's annotation, not from the publication. For this sample the table gives over 250,000 distinct CDR3 sequences, of which 25% to 30% were detected only once. The top ten clonotypes cover approximately 30% of the sample.

Hyperthyroidism patients were newly diagnosed, had a disease duration of under 2 months, and were aged 18 to 65 years. Exclusion was applied to patients with uncontrolled infections, other autoimmune diseases, pregnancy or lactation. Diagnoses were established on the basis of clinical symptoms, serum thyroxine and TRAb, thyroid ultrasound, and orbital computed tomography. For progressor patients, blood was drawn at the first diagnosis of hyperthyroidism, before any ophthalmopathy symptoms had appeared. PBMCs were separated from roughly 10 ml of fresh peripheral blood using Ficoll-Paque density gradient centrifugation. Progressor patients were defined as those initially diagnosed with Graves' hyperthyroidism in whom ophthalmopathy developed during follow-up. Total RNA was extracted with Trizol reagent, and quality was checked on an Agilent 2100 Bioanalyzer. This clonotype has at least ten counts. This clone's antigen is unknown. Per-base qualities were not stored, and no clone one base away is much larger.

V was cut back by 5 bases and J by 1 base, leaving a gap of 11 bases between them. The CDR3 runs 14 residues from the cysteine to the phenylalanine. Only CDR3 DNA remains: 42 bases, in frame from the first base. Looking up the germline V gene (reference sequence) yields CDR1 LNHDA and CDR2 SQIVND. The rearrangement joined TRBV19 to TRBJ1-1; the D region possibly corresponds to TRBD1 (6 bases align). The sequencing input was blood. The origin of this receptor is a man between 35 and 55 years old with Graves' hyperthyroidism that later progressed to Graves' ophthalmopathy. The DNA sequence is TGTGCCAGTAGTTCCACAGGGACGAACACTGAAGCTTTCTTT. Its amino acids are CASSSTGTNTEAFF.